This record looks at one T cell receptor beta chain sequence and its context. The target antigen is unknown. Since a much larger clone is just one base distant, this may be a read error. This specimen includes other DNA sequences encoding the same CDR3. The data were taken from a study of shared clonotypes between healthy human individuals. Study summary: Researchers drew samples from a couple of women and a few men aged 18 to 49.

The germline CDR1 and CDR2 sequences are MDHEN and SYDVKM. There are 18 residues in the CDR3. Trimming removed 3 bases from V and 5 bases from J; junction bases left unmatched: 14. The authors split each subset's genomic DNA evenly across several immunoSEQ plates. Some clones are missing from TCRdb's copy, which holds only in-frame ones; the method was immunoSEQ multiplex PCR. The sample contains 450,000 to 500,000 clones, around 85% of which appear only once. Study results and caveats: Depth of sequencing was expected to influence donor clonotype sharing.

The chain has TRBV28 and TRBJ2-1, with TRBD2 matching over 9 bases. The TCR was taken from a woman in her thirties or forties in good health. Some clones in this sample may be carry-over from other donors' samples. The specimen was PBMCs. The CDR3 sequence is CASSFFLRMAGGNNEQFF. CDR3 DNA sequence: TGTGCCAGCAGTTTCTTCCTTAGAATGGCGGGAGGGAACAATGAGCAGTTCTTC.